Listed here are 14 T cell receptor beta chains from one sample, sequenced in a study of T cells after yellow fever vaccination. TCRdb called the 5' RACE reads again in MiXCR, with one record for every CDR3 protein. The profile shows over 100,000 distinct CDR3 sequences, 8% to 9.5% of them singletons. The source was CD8+ T cells sorted from PBMCs, collected 45 days after the yellow fever booster vaccination. The receptors come from a man aged 30 to 39 who received the YFV17D yellow fever vaccine.

This clonotype was observed many times. The chain joins TRBV5-5 to TRBJ1-3, with 9 bases matching TRBD1. Per the germline V gene, CDR1 is SGHKS and CDR2 is YYEKEE (reference sequence). CDR3 length: 15 residues. Trimming took 4 bases from V and 1 from J; bases not matched to a gene: 3. The CDR3 is CASSHGTGSGNTIYF. CDR3 nucleotide sequence: TGTGCCAGCAGCCACGGGACAGGGTCTGGAAACACCATATATTTT.

On this clonotype itself: A read error may be the cause here, since a much bigger clone is one base away. The rearrangement uses TRBV12-3 or TRBV12-4 and TRBJ2-5; D may be TRBD2 (5 bases). This CDR3 region has 12 residues. V was trimmed by 6 bases and J by 4 bases, leaving 9 bases between them. CDR3 protein: CASRGEGETQYF. The CDR3 nucleotides read TGTGCCAGCAGAGGCGAGGGAGAGACCCAGTACTTC.

The chain links TRBV6-2 or TRBV6-3 to TRBJ2-5; 8 bases agree with TRBD1. CDR1 MNHEY and CDR2 SVGEGT come from the germline V gene. The CDR3 sequence is 16 residues long. With V trimmed by 6 bases and J by 5 bases, 14 bases remained unmatched. CDR3 sequence (DNA): TGTGCCAGCAGACCAAGGCAATCAGGGGGCTGGGAGACCCAGTACTTC. It yields the protein CASRPRQSGGWETQYF.

The V gene is TRBV18, the J gene TRBJ2-5; TRBD2 matches at 13 bases. Germline CDR1 KGHSH, CDR2 LQKENI. Unmatched junction bases numbered 18, after V lost 4 bases and J lost 1 base. The CDR3 spans 21 residues. The CDR3 nucleotides read TGTGCCAGCTCACTATCGAACCCGGGACTAGCGGGATGGCTCCTCCAAGAGACCCAGTACTTC. It yields the protein CASSLSNPGLAGWLLQETQYF. The full variable domain, with the rest looked up from reference TRBV18 and TRBJ2-5, is NAGVMQNPRHLVRRRGQEARLRCSPMKGHSHVYWYRQLPEEGLKFMVYLQKENIIDESGMPKERFSAEFPKEGPSILRIQQVVRGDSAAYFCASSLSNPGLAGWLLQETQYFGPGTRLLVL.

This clonotype was counted ten times or more. This rearrangement joins TRBV21-1 to TRBJ2-5. TRBV21-1 corresponds to a pseudogene. This CDR3 spans 13 amino acids. Here the CDR3 DNA reads TGTGCCAGCAGCAAAGTTGGCAAAGAGACCCAGTACTTC. Translation: CASSKVGKETQYF.

This chain uses TRBV11-2 with TRBJ1-1; the D gene is possibly TRBD1 (5 bases). Germline V gene lookup returns CDR1 SGHAT and CDR2 FQNNGV. V lost 3 bases and J lost 5, with 10 bases in between. This CDR3 contains 13 residues. CDR3 residues: CASSFGGFTEAFF. The CDR3 DNA reads as TGTGCCAGCAGCTTTGGGGGGTTTACTGAAGCTTTCTTT.

In its sample, this clonotype was seen many times. The rearrangement uses TRBV10-3 and TRBJ2-1; D is possibly TRBD1 or TRBD2 (5 bases each). This CDR3 has 15 amino acids. Trimming cost V 5 bases and J 3 bases, with 14 bases left between them. Per the germline V gene, CDR1 is ENHRY and CDR2 is SYGVKD. The chain's CDR3 is CAISPGTRDYNEQFF. The CDR3 coding sequence is TGTGCCATCAGTCCCGGGACCCGGGACTACAATGAGCAGTTCTTC.

This clonotype occurred many times. The chain links TRBV20-1 to TRBJ2-7; D gene ambiguous. CDR1 and CDR2 from the germline V gene are DFQATT and SNEGSKA (reference sequence). V lost 6 bases, J lost 4 bases, and 7 bases lay in between. The CDR3 extends over 10 amino acids. In DNA form, the CDR3 reads TGCAGTGCCGGTACTTACGAGCAGTACTTC. Its protein is CSAGTYEQYF.

Remarks on this clonotype: It may be a read error: a sequence one base away is much more abundant. This CDR3 is missing its conserved last phenylalanine or tryptophan, likely due to a read error. The chain is built from TRBV9 and TRBJ2-7; TRBD1 agrees at 9 bases. This CDR3 spans 15 amino acids. V shed 3 bases and J 4 bases; nucleotides not matched to a gene: 8. Germline-derived CDR1 and CDR2 are SGDLS and YYNGEE. For the CDR3, the DNA is TGTGCCAGCAGCGCCCAGGGACAGGGTACTTACGAGCAGTACTAC. Protein: CASSAQGQGTYEQYY.

This clonotype was detected many times. The chain has TRBV29-1 and TRBJ2-7, with 7 bases fitting TRBD1. V shed 4 bases and J 3 bases; nucleotides not matched to a gene: 15. The length of the CDR3 is 16 residues. CDR1 and CDR2 (germline): SQVTM, ANQGSEA. The CDR3 DNA reads as TGCAGCGTTGGGGACAGTGTGTTAGCACCCTACTACGAGCAGTACTTC. Protein sequence: CSVGDSVLAPYYEQYF.

This clonotype was recorded many times. The chain joins TRBV27 to TRBJ2-7; 12 bases map to TRBD1. The CDR3 runs to 15 residues. V gave up 0 bases and J gave up 5 bases; unmatched junction bases: 2. Germline lookup yields CDR1 MNHEY and CDR2 SMNVEV (reference sequence). The CDR3 here is CASSLSGTGGNEQYF. In nucleotides, the CDR3 is TGTGCCAGCAGTTTATCGGGGACAGGGGGCAACGAGCAGTACTTC.

This clonotype was seen at least ten times. The chain has TRBV21-1 and TRBJ2-7; the D call TRBD1 from the table was never checked on the DNA. TRBV21-1 is a recognized pseudogene. This CDR3 has 15 residues. The CDR3, as DNA: TGTGCCAGCAGCAGTGGAGACAGGGGTTACCACGAGCAGTACTTC. Its translation is CASSSGDRGYHEQYF.

The V call is TRBV20-1, the J call TRBJ1-5; no clear D. The V end lost 3 bases, the J end lost 2 bases, and 14 bases lay between the germline ends. This CDR3 comprises 15 residues. CDR1 is DFQATT and CDR2 is SNEGSKA in the germline V gene (reference sequence). CDR3 loop: CSARDVAGGNQPQHF. The CDR3 DNA is TGCAGTGCTAGGGACGTGGCGGGTGGCAATCAGCCCCAGCATTTT.

The CDR3 protein is CASSTKTVQPQHF. The CDR3 DNA follows: TGTGCCAGTAGTACAAAGACAGTCCAGCCCCAGCATTTT. The genes are TRBV19 and TRBJ1-5, with D perhaps matching TRBD1 (5 bases). The V gene lost 4 bases and the J gene lost 7 bases, with 11 bases spanning the gap. The CDR3 covers 13 residues. Germline CDR1 and CDR2: LNHDA and SQIVND (reference sequence). Drawing the rest from reference TRBV19 and TRBJ1-5, the complete variable domain is DGGITQSPKYLFRKEGQNVTLSCEQNLNHDAMYWYRQDPGQGLRLIYYSQIVNDFQKGDIAEGYSVSREKKESFPLTVTSAQKNPTAFYLCASSTKTVQPQHFGDGTRLSIL.